Within the sample, the clone carrying this T cell receptor (beta chain) is large. The data stem from a study of metastatic and nonmetastatic thyroid tumors. Germline CDR1 is SNHLY and CDR2 is FYNNEI. This CDR3 comprises 15 residues. V was clipped by 4 bases and J by 1 base; unmatched bases: 6. Before thyroid surgery, none of the patients had received any treatment. TCRdb re-called clones from the PCR reads using MiXCR. The sample holds under 7,500 clones, approximately 32% seen once. The sequence derives from a female donor with papillary thyroid cancer or a benign thyroid nodule (not recorded which). Some clones in this sample may be carry-over from other donors' samples. This chain links TRBV2 with TRBJ1-2, with 7 bases matching TRBD1. What was sequenced was tumor tissue. DNA for the CDR3: TGTGCCAGCAGTGCCGGGACAGCGCTTAACTATGGCTACACCTTC. Its protein product is CASSAGTALNYGYTF.